This entry lists 22 T cell receptor beta chains sequenced from one sample in a study of blood T cell repertoires in COVID-19. The assay was immunoSEQ multiplex PCR, and TCRdb's table has in-frame clones only and misses some. The sample holds some 140,000 clones; less than 80% are singletons and the top ten take roughly 3.4%. Sequenced sample: peripheral blood. The receptors were gathered from a man in his fifties or sixties with acute or convalescent COVID-19.

The chain recombines TRBV10-2 with TRBJ1-1; TRBD1 aligns across 7 bases. V was pared by 7 bases and J by 2 bases, with 4 bases of the junction left unmatched. CDR1 is WSHSY, CDR2 SAAADI, per germline. The CDR3 extends over 13 amino acids. CDR3 nucleotides: TGCGCCAGCACAAGACAGGGTAACACTGAAGCTTTCTTT. Translating gives CASTRQGNTEAFF.

J is TRBJ2-3 and V is TRBV14; TRBD2 matches at 12 bases. The CDR3 contains 16 residues. CDR1 is SGHDN and CDR2 is FVKESK in the germline V gene. With 4 bases clipped from V and 4 bases from J, the junction kept 6 bases outside the gene matches. The CDR3 spells CASSPFTSGRSDTQYF. The CDR3 region has the DNA TGTGCCAGCAGCCCCTTCACTAGCGGGAGGTCAGATACGCAGTATTTT.

This chain links TRBV5-6 with TRBJ1-1, with D maybe TRBD1 (5 bases). CDR1 and CDR2 from the germline V gene are SGHDT and YYEEEE. The CDR3 runs 14 residues. Between the trimmed V and J ends, which lost 4 bases and 4 bases, there was a span of 14 bases. The CDR3 nucleotides are TGTGCCAGCAGCGCTAGGACATTTGGCACTGAAGCTTTCTTT. It encodes CASSARTFGTEAFF.

V usage is TRBV28 and J usage is TRBJ2-1; 15 positions agree with TRBD2. CDR1 and CDR2 (germline): MDHEN, SYDVKM. V was clipped by 5 bases and J by 0 bases; unmatched bases: 8. There are 19 residues in the CDR3. The CDR3 region is CASSTPGLAGGSSYNEQFF. DNA of the CDR3: TGTGCCAGCAGTACCCCGGGACTAGCGGGGGGAAGCTCCTACAATGAGCAGTTCTTC.

The V call is TRBV5-5, the J call TRBJ2-7, with D possibly being TRBD2 (6 bases). In germline, CDR1 is SGHKS, CDR2 YYEKEE (reference sequence). V lost 4 bases to trimming and J lost 3 bases, with 14 bases between them. This CDR3 spans 14 amino acids. CDR3 bases: TGTGCCAGCAGCCCGGTGACTAGAATCTACGAGCAGTACTTC. Its protein product is CASSPVTRIYEQYF. Supplemented by reference TRBV5-5 and TRBJ2-7, the full variable domain reads DAGVTQSPTHLIKTRGQQVTLRCSPISGHKSVSWYQQVLGQGPQFIFQYYEKEERGRGNFPDRFSARQFPNYSSELNVNALLLGDSALYLCASSPVTRIYEQYFGPGTRLTVT.

This clone has only one observation. This chain links TRBV29-1 with TRBJ2-1; 7 bases map to TRBD1. Germline values: CDR1 SQVTM, CDR2 ANQGSEA. The CDR3 length is 13 residues. The V segment lost 6 bases and the J segment 7 bases; nucleotides outside the gene matches: 9. CDR3 sequence reads: CSVTGILQNEQFF. In DNA form, the CDR3 reads TGCAGCGTGACAGGGATCCTCCAGAATGAGCAGTTCTTC.

J is TRBJ2-7 and V is TRBV10-3; 7 bases align to TRBD1. The germline CDR1 and CDR2 sequences are ENHRY and SYGVKD. Trimming at V came to 0 bases and at J to 4 bases, leaving 15 bases not matched to a gene. The CDR3 loop spans 18 amino acids. CDR3 bases: TGTGCCATCAGTGAGTCTAAGGGGACAGCCGGAGGCCGATACGAGCAGTACTTC. It yields the protein CAISESKGTAGGRYEQYF.

The rearrangement joins TRBV9 to TRBJ1-1, with 7 bases matching TRBD1. Germline V lookup: CDR1 SGDLS, CDR2 YYNGEE. The CDR3 consists of 15 residues. The ends lost 0 bases at V and 4 bases at J; junction bases unmatched: 6. CDR3 coding DNA: TGTGCCAGCAGCGTAGAGGACAGGTCAGGCACTGAAGCTTTCTTT. It specifies CASSVEDRSGTEAFF.

The rearrangement links TRBV3-1 (or the pseudogene TRBV3-2) to TRBJ1-4; D might be TRBD1 (5 bases). V gave up 0 bases and J gave up 7 bases, with 9 bases separating them. CDR1 and CDR2 (germline): LGHDT, YNNKEL (reference sequence). The CDR3 length is 14 residues. Here the CDR3 reads CASSQDRVAEKLFF. The CDR3 DNA follows: TGTGCCAGCAGCCAAGACAGGGTTGCTGAAAAACTGTTTTTT.

The chain couples TRBV29-1 to TRBJ2-1; D gene ambiguous. The CDR3 consists of 13 residues. The V and J ends lost 5 bases and 4 bases respectively, with 12 bases between them. CDR1 and CDR2 from the germline V gene are SQVTM and ANQGSEA. For the CDR3, the DNA is TGCAGCGTTAGAGGCAGTACTTACAATGAGCAGTTCTTC. Translating gives CSVRGSTYNEQFF.

The genes are TRBV6-2 or TRBV6-3 and TRBJ2-2; weak D call: TRBD2 (5 bases). The length of the CDR3 is 14 residues. Deletions cut 2 bases from V and 7 bases from J, with 11 bases between. Germline CDR1 is MNHEY and CDR2 is SVGEGT. DNA for the CDR3: TGTGCCAGCAGTTACGGGCTAGCAAACGGGGAGCTGTTTTTT. Translated: CASSYGLANGELFF.

The chain joins TRBV27 to TRBJ2-1; 7 bases map to TRBD1. Germline assignment: CDR1 MNHEY and CDR2 SMNVEV (reference sequence). V dropped 5 bases and J dropped 4; count of bases not matched to a gene: 11. The CDR3 consists of 16 residues. CDR3 nucleotides: TGTGCCAGCAGTCAGACAGGGAAGGAAGGTTACAATGAGCAGTTCTTC. Translation: CASSQTGKEGYNEQFF.

V is TRBV7-2 and J is TRBJ2-1, with TRBD2 matching 7 bases. Germline CDR1 and CDR2: SGHTA and FQGNSA. V shed 4 bases and J 7 bases; nucleotides not matched to a gene: 7. This CDR3 region has 14 residues. CDR3: CASSSGTTDNEQFF. CDR3 nucleotide sequence: TGTGCCAGCAGCTCCGGGACTACAGATAATGAGCAGTTCTTC.

This clone was detected a few times. The chain recombines TRBV7-9 with TRBJ1-1; 8 nucleotides align to TRBD1. V was pared by 5 bases and J by 0 bases, with 2 bases of the junction left unmatched. Germline V gene data show CDR1 as SEHNR and CDR2 as FQNEAQ (reference sequence). CDR3 size: 14 residues. Here the CDR3 reads CASSRTGMNTEAFF. CDR3 DNA: TGTGCCAGCAGCCGGACAGGGATGAACACTGAAGCTTTCTTT. Supplemented by reference TRBV7-9 and TRBJ1-1, the full variable domain reads DTGVSQNPRHKITKRGQNVTFRCDPISEHNRLYWYRQTLGQGPEFLTYFQNEAQLEKSRLLSDRFSAERPKGSFSTLEIQRTEQGDSAMYLCASSRTGMNTEAFFGQGTRLTVV.

This chain connects TRBV12-1 to TRBJ2-7; the table's D call, TRBD2, has no DNA check behind it. TRBV12-1 is listed as a pseudogene. CDR3 length equals 19 residues. The CDR3 region is CASSSFSGPTSGSTNEQYF. The CDR3 coding sequence is TGTGCCAGCAGCTCCTTTTCGGGACCCACTAGCGGGAGTACCAACGAGCAGTACTTC.

This clone was counted a few times. This chain links TRBV24-1 with TRBJ1-2; 8 nucleotides line up with TRBD1. Germline CDR1 KGHDR, CDR2 SFDVKD. V was pared by 9 bases and J by 8 bases, with 19 bases of the junction left unmatched. The length of the CDR3 is 16 residues. CDR3 coding DNA: TGTGCCACCTCCGGAGGGGGGGACAGGCCCTTTTTAGGCTACACCTTC. Its protein product is CATSGGGDRPFLGYTF.

The J gene is TRBJ1-2, the V gene TRBV5-4, with 7 bases lining up with TRBD1. V was clipped by 4 bases and J by 8 bases; unmatched bases: 11. In germline, CDR1 is SGHNT, CDR2 YYREEE (reference sequence). The CDR3 is made up of 14 amino acids. CDR3 coding DNA: TGTGCCAGCAGCGTATCCGGGACAGTCGTCGGCTACACCTTC. Amino acid sequence: CASSVSGTVVGYTF.

This clone was counted a few times. This chain's CDR3 is CSFRLVPYQGYNSPLHF. The CDR3 region has the DNA TGCAGCTTCAGGCTGGTGCCCTACCAGGGCTATAATTCACCCCTCCACTTT. This sequence joins TRBV29-1 and TRBJ1-6, with D possibly TRBD1 on 5 matching bases. V was pared by 8 bases and J by 3 bases, with 23 bases between. This CDR3 comprises 17 residues. Per the germline V gene, CDR1 is SQVTM and CDR2 is ANQGSEA.

The V gene is TRBV7-2, the J gene TRBJ1-6; 10 bases match TRBD1. The germline gives CDR1 SGHTA, CDR2 FQGNSA. This CDR3 spans 14 amino acids. V lost 5 bases, J lost 15 bases, and 10 bases stayed unmatched. The DNA of the CDR3 is TGTGCCAGCAGCCAGACAGGGGGCGCCCCTCTCCTCCACTTT. This encodes CASSQTGGAPLLHF.

The chain uses TRBV18 and TRBJ1-6; TRBD1 agrees at 7 bases. The CDR3 is 14 residues long. The germline CDR1 and CDR2 sequences are KGHSH and LQKENI. V gave up 3 bases and J gave up 9 bases; unmatched junction bases: 5. DNA of the CDR3: TGTGCCAGCTCACCGGGCAACAGGGGTTCACCCCTCCACTTT. This sequence encodes CASSPGNRGSPLHF. Full variable domain (remainder filled in from reference TRBV18 and TRBJ1-6): NAGVMQNPRHLVRRRGQEARLRCSPMKGHSHVYWYRQLPEEGLKFMVYLQKENIIDESGMPKERFSAEFPKEGPSILRIQQVVRGDSAAYFCASSPGNRGSPLHFGNGTRLTVT.

The chain carries TRBV19 and TRBJ1-2, with a possible D match to TRBD1 (6 bases). Between the trimmed V and J ends, which lost 7 bases and 7 bases, there was a span of 19 bases. The germline V gene has CDR1 LNHDA and CDR2 SQIVND (reference sequence). This CDR3 has 14 amino acids. CDR3 nucleotide sequence: TGTGCCAGTACCTCTGAGGGCAGAGGGGGTGGCTACACCTTC. Amino acids: CASTSEGRGGGYTF.

The chain employs TRBV10-3 and TRBJ1-2; D unclear. The CDR3 is 13 residues long. V shed 0 bases and J shed 7 bases, with 9 bases lying between them. CDR1 and CDR2 (germline): ENHRY, SYGVKD. As DNA, the CDR3 is TGTGCCATCAGTGAGTCCGGTGAGGCTGGCTACACCTTC. It specifies CAISESGEAGYTF.